This entry lists 19 T cell receptor beta chains sequenced from one sample in a study of CD8+ T cells in alopecia areata. Once RNA had been extracted, it was reverse transcribed into cDNA to act as the sequencing template. The repertoire was sequenced with immunoSEQ multiplex PCR; TCRdb's copy has only in-frame clones and lacks some. The sample comprises some 190,000 clones, roughly 66% of which are singletons, and approximately 1% rests with the top ten. Treatment: oral pan-JAK inhibitor, 5-10 mg twice daily. The sequencing used CD4+ T cells sorted from blood, collected at week 24, from a patient treated with tofacitinib. These receptors were collected from a human donor with alopecia areata.

In its sample, this clone was seen a few times. This chain links TRBV13 with TRBJ1-2, with unresolved D. The CDR3 length is 13 residues. Germline CDR1 is PRHDT and CDR2 is FYEKMQ (reference sequence). The V and J ends lost 4 bases and 1 base respectively, with 7 bases between them. The CDR3 protein is CASSSQSNYGYTF. The DNA of the CDR3 is TGTGCCAGCAGCTCCCAGAGTAACTATGGCTACACCTTC.

In its sample, this clone was seen a few times. This chain connects TRBV7-2 to TRBJ2-2; D is undetermined. CDR1 is SGHTA and CDR2 is FQGNSA in the germline V gene. There are 13 residues in the CDR3. V was pared by 1 base and J by 6 bases, with 6 bases between. CDR3 in amino acids: CASSLDSPGELFF. In nucleotides, the CDR3 is TGTGCCAGCAGCTTAGATTCACCCGGGGAGCTGTTTTTT.

This clone was seen repeatedly, ten times or more. This chain links TRBV11-2 with TRBJ2-7, with D perhaps matching TRBD1 (5 bases). Trimming took off 1 base at V and 2 bases at J, with 9 bases between the two ends. CDR1 is SGHAT, CDR2 FQNNGV, per germline. This CDR3 has 14 residues. The CDR3: CASSLGQTTYEQYF. The CDR3 DNA reads as TGTGCCAGCAGCTTAGGACAGACCACCTACGAGCAGTACTTC.

There are a few counts of this clone. The chain couples TRBV30 to TRBJ2-2; TRBD1 might be the D (6 bases). Looked up from germline, CDR1 is GTSNPN and CDR2 is SVGIG (reference sequence). Trimming pared 3 bases from V and 3 bases from J, leaving 17 bases between. This CDR3 region has 16 residues. The CDR3 protein is CAWSDSPGHYTGELFF. Written as DNA, the CDR3 is TGTGCCTGGAGCGACTCACCGGGACATTACACCGGGGAGCTGTTTTTT.

This clone was detected ten times or more. The chain employs TRBV6-6 and TRBJ2-2; the D is unclear. Trimming took off 2 bases at V and 3 bases at J, with 4 bases between the two ends. The CDR3 has 13 residues. Germline CDR1 MNHNY, CDR2 SVGAGI (reference sequence). DNA of the CDR3: TGTGCCAGCAGTTACAGGGACACCGGGGAGCTGTTTTTT. Translation gives CASSYRDTGELFF.

This chain connects TRBV4-3 to TRBJ2-3; D is unresolved. CDR3 size: 11 residues. V lost 3 bases and J lost 6, with 4 bases in between. The germline V gene has CDR1 LGHNA and CDR2 YSLEER. CDR3: CASSQRDTQYF. CDR3 DNA: TGCGCCAGCAGCCAGAGGGATACGCAGTATTTT.

The genes are TRBV30 and TRBJ1-2; maybe TRBD1 (5 bases). The V gene lost 2 bases and the J gene lost 6 bases, with 13 bases spanning the gap. The germline V gene has CDR1 GTSNPN and CDR2 SVGIG (reference sequence). This CDR3 is 13 amino acids long. CDR3 sequence (DNA): TGTGCCTGGAGTTACACAGGCCCCAATGGCTACACCTTC. Its protein is CAWSYTGPNGYTF.

The chain employs TRBV29-1 and TRBJ2-2; TRBD1 aligns across 10 bases. This CDR3 spans 14 amino acids. The V gene end was trimmed by 8 bases and the J gene end by 7 bases; junction bases not matched to a gene: 10. CDR1 is SQVTM, CDR2 ANQGSEA, per germline. DNA of the CDR3: TGCAGCTTCCCAGACAGGGGGCTGGACGGGGAGCTGTTTTTT. It specifies CSFPDRGLDGELFF.

This sequence joins TRBV29-1 and TRBJ2-5; 8 bases match TRBD1. V shed 3 bases, J shed 7 bases, and the junction held 4 bases outside the gene matches. The V gene's germline CDR1 is SQVTM and CDR2 ANQGSEA. This CDR3 region has 12 residues. CDR3 amino acids: CSVDRGQGTQYF. Here the CDR3 DNA reads TGCAGCGTTGACAGGGGGCAGGGGACCCAGTACTTC.

This clone has just a few counts. V and J are TRBV29-1 and TRBJ2-3; 8 positions match TRBD1. V dropped 1 base and J dropped 4; count of bases not matched to a gene: 7. Per the germline V gene, CDR1 is SQVTM and CDR2 is ANQGSEA. The CDR3 loop spans 15 amino acids. The CDR3 coding sequence is TGCAGCGTTGAAGGAGGACAGGGCTCCGCAGATACGCAGTATTTT. Translating gives CSVEGGQGSADTQYF.

V usage is TRBV5-4 and J usage is TRBJ1-2; D uncertain. Trimming pared 1 base from V and 7 bases from J, leaving 8 bases between. This CDR3 spans 12 amino acids. Germline V gene lookup returns CDR1 SGHNT and CDR2 YYREEE (reference sequence). In DNA, the CDR3 is TGTGCCAGCAGCTTGATGGGTGGTGGCTACACCTTC. Protein product: CASSLMGGGYTF.

The chain recombines TRBV30 with TRBJ1-1; D not certain. The CDR3 runs 12 residues. Germline assignment: CDR1 GTSNPN and CDR2 SVGIG (reference sequence). V was trimmed by 3 bases and J by 0 bases, leaving 5 bases between them. The CDR3 DNA sequence: TGTGCCTGGAGGGTGGTGAACACTGAAGCTTTCTTT. Encoded protein: CAWRVVNTEAFF.

This clone was recorded a few times. The chain carries TRBV29-1 and TRBJ2-1; perhaps D is TRBD1 or TRBD2 (6 bases each). This CDR3 region has 14 residues. The germline V gene has CDR1 SQVTM and CDR2 ANQGSEA. Between the trimmed V and J ends, which lost 8 bases and 8 bases, there was a span of 22 bases. The CDR3 reads CSPWEEGGGHEQFF. CDR3 DNA: TGCAGCCCATGGGAGGAGGGGGGTGGGCATGAGCAGTTCTTC.

This chain connects TRBV7-2 to TRBJ2-7; 9 bases are a match to TRBD2. The V segment lost 8 bases and the J segment 4 bases; nucleotides outside the gene matches: 9. The germline gives CDR1 SGHTA, CDR2 FQGNSA. The CDR3 is 14 residues long. In DNA form, the CDR3 reads TGTGCCAGCGGCCAAAGCGGGGGGACGTACGAGCAGTACTTC. Residues: CASGQSGGTYEQYF.

This rearrangement joins TRBV20-1 to TRBJ1-1, with D unresolved. V lost 8 bases to trimming and J lost 4 bases, with 11 bases between them. CDR1 DFQATT and CDR2 SNEGSKA come from the germline V gene (reference sequence). The CDR3 sequence is 11 residues long. The DNA for the CDR3 is TGCAGTACCGGGAGTCTCACTGAAGCTTTCTTT. Its protein is CSTGSLTEAFF.

This sequence joins TRBV9 and TRBJ2-1, with TRBD2 matching over 8 bases. Germline CDR1 is SGDLS and CDR2 is YYNGEE. J was trimmed by 10 bases and V by 0 bases; bases with no gene match: 3. This CDR3 contains 13 residues. The CDR3 here is CASSVGSGVEQFF. CDR3 nucleotides: TGTGCCAGCAGCGTAGGTAGCGGGGTAGAGCAGTTCTTC. Combining the CDR3 with reference TRBV9 and TRBJ2-1 gives the whole variable domain DSGVTQTPKHLITATGQRVTLRCSPRSGDLSVYWYQQSLDQGLQFLIQYYNGEERAKGNILERFSAQQFPDLHSELNLSSLELGDSALYFCASSVGSGVEQFFGPGTRLTVL.

The genes are TRBV15 and TRBJ1-6; D possibly corresponds to TRBD1 (5 bases). Trimming took off 1 base at V and 7 bases at J, with 11 bases between the two ends. The CDR3 has 15 residues. CDR1 and CDR2 from the germline V gene are LNHNV and YYDKDF (reference sequence). The DNA for the CDR3 is TGTGCCACCAGCAGAGCCCGGGGGGGAAATTCACCCCTCCACTTT. It encodes CATSRARGGNSPLHF.

The V call is TRBV6-5, the J call TRBJ2-3; 8 bases fit TRBD2. Germline V gene lookup returns CDR1 MNHEY and CDR2 SVGAGI. The CDR3 is 14 amino acids. The V and J ends lost 0 bases and 4 bases, in that order; junction bases with no gene match: 0. The CDR3 spells CASSYSSGADTQYF. The DNA of the CDR3 is TGTGCCAGCAGTTACTCTAGCGGGGCAGATACGCAGTATTTT.

Only a few counts were recorded for this clone. The J gene is TRBJ2-1, the V gene TRBV6-1; possibly TRBD2 for D (6 bases). V was shortened by 4 bases and J by 5 bases, with 15 bases between the two germline ends. Per the germline V gene, CDR1 is MNHNS and CDR2 is SASEGT. CDR3 length: 15 residues. Here the CDR3 reads CASSVRTSQNNEQFF. The DNA for the CDR3 is TGTGCCAGCAGTGTTCGCACTAGCCAAAACAATGAGCAGTTCTTC.